Here is one T cell receptor (beta chain) with its context. Trimming left V 2 bases short and J 1 base short, with 9 bases between. Germline-derived CDR1 and CDR2 are SGHRS and YFSETQ. CDR3 size: 14 residues. By flow cytometry, patients selected for sequencing had shown an expansion of CD8+CD57+ cells. This sample is part of a study of CD8+CD57+ T cells in acquired aplastic anemia. Study context: On average, sorted CD4+ and CD8+ cells gave approximately 3 ug of DNA.

The template used for profiling TCR beta VDJ and CDR3 was genomic DNA. TCRdb re-called the reads with MiXCR, one entry per CDR3 protein. The sample contains over 150,000 distinct CDR3 sequences, around 63% of which appear only once. The TCR sequence derives from a human donor with aplastic anemia. The chain is built from TRBV5-1 and TRBJ1-1; D is undetermined. Specimen: sorted CD4+, CD8+, or CD8+CD57+ T cells (not recorded which) from PBMCs. DNA of the CDR3: TGCGCCAGCAGCTTCGAGACGGAGAACACTGAAGCTTTCTTT. This gives the protein CASSFETENTEAFF.